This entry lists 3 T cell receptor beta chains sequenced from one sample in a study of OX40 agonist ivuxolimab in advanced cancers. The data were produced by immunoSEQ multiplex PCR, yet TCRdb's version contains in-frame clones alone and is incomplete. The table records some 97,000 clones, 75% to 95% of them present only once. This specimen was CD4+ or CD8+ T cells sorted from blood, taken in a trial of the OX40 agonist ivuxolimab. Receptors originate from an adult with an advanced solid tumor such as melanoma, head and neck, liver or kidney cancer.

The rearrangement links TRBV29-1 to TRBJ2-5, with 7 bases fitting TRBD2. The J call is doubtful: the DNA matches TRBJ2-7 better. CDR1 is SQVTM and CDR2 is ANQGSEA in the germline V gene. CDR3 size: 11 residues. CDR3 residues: CSVESGNEQYF. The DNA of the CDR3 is TGCAGCGTGGAAAGCGGGAACGAGCAGTACTTC.

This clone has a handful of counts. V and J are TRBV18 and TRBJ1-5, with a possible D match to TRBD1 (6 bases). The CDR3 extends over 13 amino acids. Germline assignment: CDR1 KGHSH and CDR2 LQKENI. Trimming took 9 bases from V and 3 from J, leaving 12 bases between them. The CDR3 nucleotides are TGTGCCAGTTGCCGGGACACCAATCAGCCCCAGCATTTT. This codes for CASCRDTNQPQHF.

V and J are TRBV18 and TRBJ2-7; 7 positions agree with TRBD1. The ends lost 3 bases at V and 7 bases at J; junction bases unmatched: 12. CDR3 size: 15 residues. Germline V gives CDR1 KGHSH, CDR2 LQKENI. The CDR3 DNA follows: TGTGCCAGCTCACCTCGGGACAGCGGATTGGGGGAGCAGTACTTC. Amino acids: CASSPRDSGLGEQYF.